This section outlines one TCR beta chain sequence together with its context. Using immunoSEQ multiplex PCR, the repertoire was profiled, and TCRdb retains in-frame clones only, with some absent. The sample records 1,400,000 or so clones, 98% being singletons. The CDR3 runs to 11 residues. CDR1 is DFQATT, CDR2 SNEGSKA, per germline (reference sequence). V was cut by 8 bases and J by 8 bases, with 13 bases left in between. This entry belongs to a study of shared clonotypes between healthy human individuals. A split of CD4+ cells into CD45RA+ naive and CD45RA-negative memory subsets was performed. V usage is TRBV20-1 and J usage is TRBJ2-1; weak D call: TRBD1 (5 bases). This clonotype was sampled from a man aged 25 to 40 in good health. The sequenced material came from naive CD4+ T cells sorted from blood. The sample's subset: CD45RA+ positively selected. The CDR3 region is CSPRLRDEQFF. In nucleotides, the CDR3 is TGCAGTCCTCGCCTCAGGGATGAGCAGTTCTTC.